This TCR beta chain was documented in a study of blood T cell repertoires in COVID-19. Libraries were prepared by immunoSEQ multiplex PCR; TCRdb keeps only in-frame clonotypes and omits some of them. The table includes about 28,000 clones, about 92% detected once. The V gene's germline CDR1 is SGHNT and CDR2 YENEEA. The CDR3 totals 13 residues. The V and J ends lost 3 bases and 6 bases respectively, with 10 bases between them. The chain couples TRBV11-3 to TRBJ2-3; tentatively, D is TRBD2 (5 bases). Sequenced sample: peripheral blood. The clonotype was recovered from a woman aged 70 to 79 with COVID-19, enrolled during active disease. Here the CDR3 DNA reads TGTGCCAGCAGCTTGAGGGTCCAGGATACGCAGTATTTT. This encodes CASSLRVQDTQYF.